A selection of T cell receptor beta chains follows, all from one sample in a study of T cell repertoires in cytomegalovirus infection. From the reads, TCRdb called clonotypes with MiXCR, one entry per CDR3 protein. The sample holds 200,000 to 300,000 distinct CDR3 sequences, 5% to 8.5% seen once. The sequencing sample was made of PBMCs. The receptors originated from a human donor in good health (CMV status not recorded). Some clones in this sample may be carry-over from other donors' samples. Each CDR3 is given with its conserved first and last residue. The D gene is left open where the match is weak. Size tells how often a clone was seen, or its class if it is expanded.

clone size	V gene	J gene	D gene	CDR3 protein	CDR3 DNA
many	TRBV2	TRBJ1-5	TRBD1	CASSERAPGQGRQPQHF	TGTGCCAGCAGTGAAAGGGCGCCGGGACAGGGGCGGCAGCCCCAGCATTTT
many	TRBV14	TRBJ1-1	TRBD1	CASSSRTGRNTEAFF	TGTGCCAGCAGCTCTAGGACAGGGAGGAACACTGAAGCTTTCTTT
many	TRBV2	TRBJ2-3	TRBD1	CASRDRGSADTQYF	TGTGCCAGCAGGGACAGGGGATCGGCAGATACGCAGTATTTT
few	TRBV20-1	TRBJ2-1	.	CSASRTAAYNEQFF	TGCAGTGCTAGTCGGACAGCGGCCTACAATGAGCAGTTCTTC
many	TRBV5-4	TRBJ1-4	.	CASSPGKLFF	TGTGCCAGCAGCCCGGGAAAACTGTTTTTT
many	TRBV28	TRBJ1-1	.	CASTFQQNTEAFF	TGTGCCAGCACCTTTCAGCAGAACACTGAAGCTTTCTTT
few	TRBV29-1	TRBJ2-7	.	CSVEKGTHEQYF	TGCAGCGTTGAGAAGGGTACCCACGAGCAGTACTTC
many	TRBV7-6	TRBJ2-7	.	CASSLTAASEQYF	TGTGCCAGCAGCTTAACGGCAGCATCCGAGCAGTACTTC
many	TRBV7-2	TRBJ2-3	TRBD2	CASSTGLAGGRRNTDTQYF	TGTGCCAGCAGCACGGGACTAGCGGGGGGGAGAAGGAACACAGATACGCAGTATTTT
many	TRBV4-3	TRBJ1-1	.	CASSQDVGQLNTEAFF	TGCGCCAGCAGCCAAGACGTCGGACAACTGAACACTGAAGCTTTCTTT
few	TRBV2	TRBJ2-1	TRBD2	CASTFALAGAEEEQFF	TGTGCCAGCACTTTTGCACTAGCGGGGGCCGAAGAGGAGCAGTTCTTC
few	TRBV25-1	TRBJ2-7	TRBD1	CASRGTGNREQYF	TGTGCCAGCAGGGGGACAGGGAATCGCGAGCAGTACTTC